This TCR beta chain was identified during a study of T cells in Graves' hyperthyroidism and ophthalmopathy. Across the study: Once the initial diagnosis was made, peripheral blood was obtained before any treatment.

Diagnosis rested on symptoms, serum thyroxine and TRAb, thyroid ultrasound, and orbital computed tomography. This clonotype has just a few counts. There were TCR beta CDR3 regions amplified from RNA transcripts. HTBI primers were the set used in a first-round RT-PCR of the TCR CDR3. TCRdb called the multiplex PCR reads again in MiXCR, with one record for every CDR3 protein. The sample yields over 500,000 distinct CDR3 sequences, approximately 14% seen once. V trimming: 7 bases; J trimming: 7 bases; junction bases outside the gene matches: 11. The CDR3 is made up of 14 amino acids. Sequencing was carried out using blood. The genes are TRBV12-3 or TRBV12-4 and TRBJ1-1, with 8 bases matching TRBD1. This receptor was taken from a woman aged 35 to 49 with Graves' hyperthyroidism. CDR3 amino acids: CASTIIPGQVEAFF. The CDR3 bases are TGTGCCAGCACCATTATTCCGGGACAGGTTGAAGCTTTCTTT.